Presented here are 16 T cell receptor beta chains from one specimen sequenced in a study of tissue T cells after allogeneic stem cell transplantation. Clones were read by immunoSEQ multiplex PCR, and TCRdb kept only the in-frame ones, dropping some. The data hold over 45,000 clones, with about 73% observed a single time. The sample comprised sorted cells pooled from one or two spleens. These receptors were obtained from a pool of C57BL/6 mice in good health.

Turning to this clone: Mouse gene names apply. The read gets to within 1 residue of the CDR3 end, and the germline J gene fills in the rest. This chain links TRBV20 with TRBJ2-4; 11 bases map to TRBD1. The CDR3 has 13 amino acids. The J segment lost 8 bases and the V segment lost 6 bases, leaving 7 bases of the junction unmatched. Germline CDR1 is GFQATS and CDR2 is STVNSAI. Partial CDR3 DNA: TGTGGTGCCAAGGGGACAGGGGGAGGCACCTTGTAC. It specifies CGAKGTGGGTLY. The CDR3 reads in full as CGAKGTGGGTLYF.

Concerning this clone itself: Mouse germline and gene names are used. Coverage ceases 1 residue before the CDR3 finishes, and the germline J gene fills in the end. The chain links TRBV2 to TRBJ2-7, with 9 bases fitting TRBD2. Germline assignment: CDR1 LGHNA and CDR2 YSYQKL. The V gene end was trimmed by 0 bases and the J gene end by 4 bases; junction bases not matched to a gene: 4. This CDR3 has 15 amino acids. The CDR3 here is CASSQDLGGVYEQYF. Incomplete CDR3 DNA: TGTGCCAGCAGCCAAGATCTGGGGGGGGTGTATGAACAGTAC.

As regards this clone: Mouse germline and gene names are used. The read is 1 residue too short to cover the CDR3 end, so that end is filled in from the germline J gene. The rearrangement uses TRBV4 and TRBJ2-2; D unclear. Germline V gives CDR1 LGHDT, CDR2 YNNKQL (reference sequence). V dropped 5 bases and J dropped 1 base, with 11 bases sitting between them. CDR3 size: 15 residues. Partial CDR3 DNA: TGTGCCAGCAGCCTACCCTACAGAAACACCGGGCAGCTCTAC. It specifies CASSLPYRNTGQLY. From start to end, the CDR3 is CASSLPYRNTGQLYF.

A remark on this clone: These gene names are mouse names. The CDR3 end is not reached by the read, which stops 1 residue before it; the germline J gene fills it in. The chain combines TRBV31 with TRBJ2-1, with TRBD1 as a possible D gene (7 bases). The CDR3 totals 13 residues. Germline V gene sequence: CDR1 GKSSPN, CDR2 SITVG. Trimming removed 0 bases at V and 7 bases at J, with 10 bases between. The CDR3 sequence is CAWSLRGRAEQFF. The sequenced CDR3 bases are TGTGCCTGGAGTCTAAGGGGGCGGGCTGAGCAGTTC.

As to this clone: These gene names are mouse names. The read finishes 1 residue shy of the CDR3 end, and the germline J gene is used to complete it. The chain carries TRBV19 and TRBJ2-7; 10 nucleotides align to TRBD2. CDR3 length: 14 amino acids. The junction had 3 bases not matched to a gene; V was cut back by 4 bases and J by 2 bases. Germline lookup yields CDR1 FNHDT and CDR2 SITEND (reference sequence). The CDR3 loop is CASSLDWGAYEQYF. Incomplete CDR3 DNA: TGTGCCAGCAGTCTCGACTGGGGGGCCTATGAACAGTAC.

About this clone itself: Genes and germline come from the mouse. The CDR3 end lies 1 residue beyond the end of the read and is filled in from the germline J gene. The gene calls are TRBV23 and TRBJ2-5; the DNA was not compared with TRBD1, the D call given in the table. Per germline, CDR1 KGHTA and CDR2 FQNQQP. The CDR3 has 11 amino acids. CDR3 bases read: TGCTCCAGCCAAAACCAAGACACCCAGTAC. This codes for CSSQNQDTQY. The full CDR3 sequence reads CSSQNQDTQYF.

As to this clone: Gene names and germline refer to mouse. The read terminates 1 residue before the CDR3 end, so the remaining end is supplied by the germline J gene. V usage is TRBV2 and J usage is TRBJ2-5, with TRBD2 matching over 13 bases. CDR3 length: 15 amino acids. Germline V lookup: CDR1 LGHNA, CDR2 YSYQKL. The ends lost 3 bases at V and 6 bases at J; junction bases unmatched: 3. CDR3 DNA, as far as it was read: TGTGCCAGCAGCCACGGACTGGGGGGGCGGGACACCCAGTAC. Residues: CASSHGLGGRDTQY. In full, the CDR3 reads CASSHGLGGRDTQYF.

As regards this clone: Mouse germline and gene names are used. The read ends 1 residue shy of where the CDR3 ends; the end is completed using the germline J gene. Within the sample, other DNA sequences also encode this same CDR3. The chain couples TRBV4 to TRBJ1-4; D is perhaps TRBD1 (6 bases). This CDR3 has 15 residues. CDR1 is LGHDT, CDR2 YNNKQL, per germline (reference sequence). V was clipped by 4 bases and J by 7 bases, with 16 bases between them. Partial CDR3 DNA: TGTGCCAGCAGCTTGGGGCAGGGGAGGGCCGAAAGATTATTT. This encodes CASSLGQGRAERLF. The whole CDR3 reads CASSLGQGRAERLFF.

This clone was observed a handful of times. Mouse gene names apply. The chain's CDR3 is CASGRQYF. The CDR3 DNA, read in part, is TGTGCCAGCGGCCGACAGTAC. The gene calls are TRBV13-2 and TRBJ2-7; D not certain. The DNA ends 1 residue before the CDR3 does, and the rest of the CDR3 is filled in from the germline J gene. Germline loops: CDR1 NNHNN, CDR2 SYGAGS (reference sequence). Trimming took 5 bases from V and 9 from J, leaving 3 bases between them. The CDR3 runs 8 residues.

Concerning this clone: Here the gene names and germline are mouse. The read gets to within 1 residue of the CDR3 end, and the germline J gene fills in the rest. This chain joins TRBV1 and TRBJ1-6; 9 bases are shared with TRBD1. TRBJ1-6 is filed as an ORF, its function uncertain. This CDR3 comprises 15 residues. CDR1 and CDR2 from the germline V gene are NSQYPW and LRSPGD (reference sequence). J lost 7 bases, V lost 3 bases, and 4 bases had no gene match. CDR3 amino acids: CTCSAYRGRNSPLYF. CDR3 DNA (partial): TGCACCTGCAGTGCCTACAGGGGGCGGAATTCGCCCCTCTAC.

To note about this clone: Gene names follow the mouse nomenclature. With the read ending 1 residue before the CDR3 end, the germline J gene is used to fill in that end. The V call is TRBV26, the J call TRBJ1-1, with TRBD1 matching over 8 bases. The CDR3 is 15 residues long. Germline V gene data show CDR1 as KGHPV and CDR2 as FQNQEV (reference sequence). V gave up 6 bases and J gave up 0 bases; unmatched junction bases: 6. The CDR3 is CASSPNRGANTEVFF. CDR3 bases read: TGTGCCAGCAGCCCCAACAGGGGGGCAAACACAGAAGTCTTC.

In the case of this clone: Gene names refer to mouse genes. The read ends 1 residue early relative to the CDR3; the germline J gene fills the gap. V and J are TRBV3 and TRBJ2-3; 9 positions agree with TRBD2. The V gene's germline CDR1 is SNHLY and CDR2 FYNGKV (reference sequence). V trimming: 3 bases; J trimming: 3 bases; junction bases outside the gene matches: 4. The CDR3 runs 15 residues. CDR3 bases read: TGTGCCAGCAGCTTCTCCGGGACTGGGGCAGAAACGCTGTAT. Protein: CASSFSGTGAETLY. The entire CDR3 protein is CASSFSGTGAETLYF.

The table lists this clone with a few counts. The genes are named according to mouse. The CDR3 extends 1 residue past the end of the read, so its final part is completed from the germline J gene. The V gene is TRBV13-2, the J gene TRBJ2-7; unclear D gene. CDR3 length: 12 residues. V shed 1 base and J shed 4 bases, with 6 bases lying between them. Germline V gene sequence: CDR1 NNHNN, CDR2 SYGAGS (reference sequence). The CDR3 loop is CASGDPEYEQYF. The covered CDR3 bases are TGTGCCAGCGGTGATCCCGAATATGAACAGTAC.

This clone was counted a few times. Gene labels here are mouse ones. The sequence runs out 1 residue before the end of the CDR3; the remainder is reconstructed from the germline J gene. This rearrangement joins TRBV29 to TRBJ2-7, with 8 bases matching TRBD2. Germline CDR1 reads MSHET; CDR2 reads SYDVDS. CDR3 length: 14 residues. The V segment lost 5 bases and the J segment 0 bases; nucleotides outside the gene matches: 3. CDR3 sequence: CASSLDWVSYEQYF. CDR3 DNA, as far as it was read: TGTGCTAGCAGTCTGGACTGGGTCTCCTATGAACAGTAC.

Points on this clone: Gene names are mouse gene names. The read ends 1 residue shy of where the CDR3 ends; the end is completed using the germline J gene. V and J are TRBV13-2 and TRBJ1-1; D gene unclear. The germline V gene encodes CDR1 NNHNN and CDR2 SYGAGS (reference sequence). The CDR3 has 13 residues. The germline V and J ends were trimmed by 3 bases and 0 bases, with 6 bases remaining between them. The sequenced part of the CDR3 DNA is TGTGCCAGCGGTGGTCAGGCAAACACAGAAGTCTTC. As protein: CASGGQANTEVF. The complete CDR3 protein is CASGGQANTEVFF.

A word on this clone: Mouse gene names and germline throughout. The read ends 1 residue before the CDR3 terminus; that terminus is restored from the germline J gene. V is TRBV13-3 and J is TRBJ1-3; a weak D match, TRBD1 (5 bases). V lost 6 bases to trimming and J lost 0 bases, with 7 bases between them. The length of the CDR3 is 13 residues. CDR1 NNHDY and CDR2 SYVADS come from the germline V gene. Here the CDR3 reads CASKDNSGNTLYF. CDR3 DNA, as far as it was read: TGTGCCAGCAAGGACAATTCTGGAAATACGCTCTAT.